These 8 T cell receptor beta chains were all obtained from the same sample, sequenced in a study of a mutant IDH1 vaccine in newly diagnosed glioma. For these TCRs, the target antigens are not known. The time point was: week 35, safety follow-up. Mutant IDH1 20-mer peptide, at 300 ug, made up each vaccine dose, with topical imiquimod. Only in-frame clones appear in the TCRdb table, and some are missing; sequencing was by immunoSEQ multiplex PCR. The sample lists tens of thousands of clones, around 73% occurring once. Sequencing used PBMCs, obtained from a glioma patient whose treatment included an IDH1 peptide vaccine. All receptors come from a woman aged 40 to 50 with glioma.

The chain is built from TRBV7-2 and TRBJ2-1, with TRBD2 matching over 8 bases. With V trimmed by 5 bases and J by 4 bases, 4 bases remained unmatched. CDR1 and CDR2 from the germline V gene are SGHTA and FQGNSA. The CDR3 is 14 residues long. CDR3 sequence: CASSRGGGYNEQFF. The CDR3 region has the DNA TGTGCCAGCAGCCGGGGGGGCGGGTACAATGAGCAGTTCTTC.

The chain links TRBV5-1 to TRBJ1-1; 10 bases are shared with TRBD1. Looked up from germline, CDR1 is SGHRS and CDR2 is YFSETQ. CDR3 length: 16 amino acids. V shed 4 bases, J shed 1 base, and the junction held 7 bases outside the gene matches. CDR3 residues: CASSIRQGAPNTEAFF. The DNA for the CDR3 is TGCGCCAGCAGCATAAGACAGGGGGCGCCGAACACTGAAGCTTTCTTT.

V gene TRBV5-1 combines with J gene TRBJ1-2; D ambiguous. Germline V gene sequence: CDR1 SGHRS, CDR2 YFSETQ. The CDR3 is made up of 12 amino acids. V was trimmed by 4 bases and J by 8 bases, leaving 12 bases between them. CDR3 loop: CASSLLIIGYTF. The DNA for the CDR3 is TGCGCCAGCAGCCTCTTGATTATAGGCTACACCTTC.

The rearrangement joins TRBV14 to TRBJ1-2, with 7 bases lining up with TRBD1. CDR3 length: 12 residues. Germline trimming cut 4 bases from V and 4 bases from J; bases unmatched to any gene: 0. The germline V gene has CDR1 SGHDN and CDR2 FVKESK. DNA of the CDR3: TGTGCCAGCAGCCGACAGGGCTATGGCTACACCTTC. Its protein product is CASSRQGYGYTF.

This clone was seen only a few times. V usage is TRBV9 and J usage is TRBJ2-2; perhaps TRBD1 as D (5 bases). This CDR3 has 14 residues. Trimming took off 4 bases at V and 4 bases at J, with 11 bases between the two ends. Per germline, CDR1 SGDLS and CDR2 YYNGEE. DNA of the CDR3: TGTGCCAGCAGCAATCATAGGGGCACCGGGGAGCTGTTTTTT. This sequence encodes CASSNHRGTGELFF.

This chain connects TRBV6-5 to TRBJ2-5, with 7 bases matching TRBD2. V gave up 2 bases and J gave up 3 bases; unmatched junction bases: 6. From germline, CDR1 is MNHEY and CDR2 SVGAGI. The CDR3 has 15 residues. The CDR3: CASSYTRLAKETQYF. CDR3 sequence (DNA): TGTGCCAGCAGTTACACTAGACTAGCAAAAGAGACCCAGTACTTC.

The V call is TRBV5-1, the J call TRBJ1-1, with a weak D call TRBD1 (5 bases). This CDR3 is built from 14 residues. Germline loops: CDR1 SGHRS, CDR2 YFSETQ. Trimming stripped 4 bases from V and 2 bases from J, with 12 bases between. The CDR3 coding sequence is TGCGCCAGCAGCCCGGGGACGGGCAACACTGAAGCTTTCTTT. It specifies CASSPGTGNTEAFF.

This clone has a handful of counts. The V call is TRBV29-1, the J call TRBJ2-4; tentatively, D is TRBD2 (6 bases). Trimming took 4 bases from V and 9 from J, leaving 16 bases between them. Germline CDR1 SQVTM, CDR2 ANQGSEA. The CDR3 consists of 13 residues. CDR3 sequence (DNA): TGCAGCGTTGGATCGGGGGAATGGGGCATTCAGTACTTC. It specifies CSVGSGEWGIQYF.